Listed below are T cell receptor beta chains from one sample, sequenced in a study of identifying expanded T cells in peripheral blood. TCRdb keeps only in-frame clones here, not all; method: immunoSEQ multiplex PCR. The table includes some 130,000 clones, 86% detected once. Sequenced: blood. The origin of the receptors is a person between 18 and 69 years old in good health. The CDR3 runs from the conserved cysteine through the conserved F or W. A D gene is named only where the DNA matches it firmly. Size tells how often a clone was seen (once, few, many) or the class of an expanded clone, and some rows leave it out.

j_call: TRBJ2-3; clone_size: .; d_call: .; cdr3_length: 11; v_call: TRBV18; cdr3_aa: CASSLPDTQYF; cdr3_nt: TGTGCCAGCTCACTCCCAGATACGCAGTATTTT
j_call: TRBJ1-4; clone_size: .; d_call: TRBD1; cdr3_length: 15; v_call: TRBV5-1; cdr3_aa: CASSSDRGQDEKLFF; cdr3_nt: TGCGCCAGCAGCTCCGACAGGGGACAGGATGAAAAACTGTTTTTT
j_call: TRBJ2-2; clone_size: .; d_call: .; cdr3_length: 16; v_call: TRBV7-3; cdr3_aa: CASSISGGANTGELFF; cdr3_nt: TGTGCCAGCAGCATTTCCGGGGGAGCGAACACCGGGGAGCTGTTTTTT
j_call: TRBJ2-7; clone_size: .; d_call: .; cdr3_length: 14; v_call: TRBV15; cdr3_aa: CATRRERAYDEQYF; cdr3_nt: TGTGCCACCAGACGAGAAAGGGCCTACGACGAGCAGTACTTC
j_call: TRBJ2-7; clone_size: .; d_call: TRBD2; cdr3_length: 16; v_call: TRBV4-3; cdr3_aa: CASSQDSGGGTYEQYF; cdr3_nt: TGCGCCAGCAGCCAAGATTCTGGCGGGGGGACCTACGAGCAGTACTTC
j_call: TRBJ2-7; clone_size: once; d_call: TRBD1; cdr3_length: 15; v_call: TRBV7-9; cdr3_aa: CASSLRDSSSYEQYF; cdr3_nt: TGTGCCAGCAGCCTGAGGGACAGCAGCTCCTACGAGCAGTACTTC
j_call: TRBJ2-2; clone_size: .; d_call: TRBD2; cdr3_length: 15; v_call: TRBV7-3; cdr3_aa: CASSSAAGGTGELFF; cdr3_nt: TGTGCCAGCAGCTCCGCGGCGGGAGGCACCGGGGAGCTGTTTTTT
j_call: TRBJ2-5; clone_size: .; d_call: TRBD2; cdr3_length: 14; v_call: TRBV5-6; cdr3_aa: CASSLVRGAETQYF; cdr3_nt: TGTGCCAGCAGCTTGGTGCGGGGGGCAGAGACCCAGTACTTC
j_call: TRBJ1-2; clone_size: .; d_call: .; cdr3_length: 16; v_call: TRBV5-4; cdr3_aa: CASSPGPTPLSYGYTF; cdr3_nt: TGTGCCAGCAGCCCCGGACCGACTCCTCTTTCCTATGGCTACACCTTC
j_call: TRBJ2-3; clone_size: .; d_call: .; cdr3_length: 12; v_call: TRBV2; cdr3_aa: CASSAGTDTQYF; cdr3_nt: TGTGCCAGCAGTGCAGGAACAGATACGCAGTATTTT
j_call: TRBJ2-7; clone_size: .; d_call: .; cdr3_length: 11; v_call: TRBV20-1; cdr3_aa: CSARGSGEQYF; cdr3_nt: TGCAGTGCTAGAGGTTCTGGCGAGCAGTACTTC
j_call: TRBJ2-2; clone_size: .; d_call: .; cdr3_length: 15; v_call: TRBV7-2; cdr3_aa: CASSSLGPNTGELFF; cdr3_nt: TGTGCCAGCAGCTCGCTGGGGCCGAACACCGGGGAGCTGTTTTTT
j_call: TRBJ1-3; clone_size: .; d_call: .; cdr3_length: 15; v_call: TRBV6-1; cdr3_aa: CASTIGVASGNTIYF; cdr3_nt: TGTGCCAGCACCATAGGGGTGGCCTCTGGAAACACCATATATTTT
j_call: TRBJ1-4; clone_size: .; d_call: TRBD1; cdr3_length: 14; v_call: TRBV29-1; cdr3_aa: CSVALGTGVEKLFF; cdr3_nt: TGCAGCGTTGCATTAGGGACAGGGGTTGAAAAACTGTTTTTT
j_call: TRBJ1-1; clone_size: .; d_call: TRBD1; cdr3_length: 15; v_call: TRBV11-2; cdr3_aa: CASSLVRGHNTEAFF; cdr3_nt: TGTGCCAGCAGCTTAGTGAGGGGGCATAACACTGAAGCTTTCTTT